This entry lists 24 T cell receptor beta chains sequenced from one sample in a study of beta chain features in type 1 diabetes. Findings and limits, study-wide: In all four CD4+ subsets, TCRB CDR3 length was significantly, moderately reduced in type 1 diabetes.

Their specific antigens are unknown. Expressed TCRB transcripts were sequenced because the entire RNA isolate underwent reverse transcription. Some clones are missing from TCRdb's copy, which holds only in-frame ones; the method was immunoSEQ multiplex PCR. The sample records 130,000 to 150,000 clones, about 13% being singletons. Sequencing was carried out using central memory CD4+ T cells from blood. The receptors originated from a man aged 18 to 30 with type 1 diabetes.

The gene calls are TRBV1 and TRBJ2-5; the listed D gene, TRBD2, was not tested against the DNA. TRBV1 counts as a pseudogene. This CDR3 has 18 residues. CDR3 in DNA: TGCACCAGCAGCCAGCCACCCAGATATAGACTAGCGGAAGAGACCCAGTACTTC. Translated: CTSSQPPRYRLAEETQYF.

A few counts support this clone. V is TRBV7-2 and J is TRBJ1-2; D ambiguous. V was pared by 5 bases and J by 1 base, with 14 bases between. Germline assignment: CDR1 SGHTA and CDR2 FQGNSA. CDR3 length: 15 residues. The CDR3 region has the DNA TGTGCCAGCAGCCCCCCGACTTGGCTTAACTATGGCTACACCTTC. This gives the protein CASSPPTWLNYGYTF.

This clone turned up a few times. The chain recombines TRBV28 with TRBJ1-3; possible D gene TRBD1, 5 bases. V lost 6 bases to trimming and J lost 0 bases, with 9 bases between them. The germline V gene has CDR1 MDHEN and CDR2 SYDVKM. This CDR3 spans 14 amino acids. The DNA for the CDR3 is TGTGCCAGCAGCTCGGGGGGCTCTGGAAACACCATATATTTT. The encoded protein is CASSSGGSGNTIYF.

A few counts support this clone. V gene TRBV5-4 combines with J gene TRBJ1-2; D unclear. The V gene lost 2 bases and the J gene lost 5 bases, with 7 bases spanning the gap. Germline assignment: CDR1 SGHNT and CDR2 YYREEE (reference sequence). There are 12 residues in the CDR3. The CDR3 region has the DNA TGTGCCAGCAGCTTAGACACGTATGGCTACACCTTC. Amino acids: CASSLDTYGYTF.

This chain links TRBV7-3 with TRBJ1-5, with D possibly TRBD1 on 6 matching bases. CDR3 length equals 13 residues. V lost 0 bases and J 6 bases, leaving 6 bases between the germline ends. CDR1 is SGHTA, CDR2 FQGTGA, per germline. CDR3 sequence (DNA): TGTGCCAGCAGCTTAACAGGGGGTCAGCCCCAGCATTTT. Translation: CASSLTGGQPQHF.

This clone was seen only a few times. A junction end diverges from the germline sequence, so it may reflect a read error. The rearrangement links TRBV7-7 to TRBJ2-3; TRBD1 agrees at 9 bases. Germline loops: CDR1 SSHAT, CDR2 FNYEAQ (reference sequence). The CDR3 sequence is 15 residues long. The CDR3 sequence: CASSRGQGGTDTQYF. For the CDR3, the DNA is TGTGCTAGCAGCCGGGGACAGGGAGGAACAGATACGCAGTATTTT.

The chain uses TRBV9 and TRBJ2-2; D gene ambiguous. The CDR3 runs to 16 residues. The germline V and J ends were trimmed by 0 bases and 0 bases, with 9 bases remaining between them. The germline CDR1 and CDR2 sequences are SGDLS and YYNGEE. The CDR3: CASSVVGNPNTGELFF. The DNA for the CDR3 is TGTGCCAGCAGCGTAGTCGGAAATCCGAACACCGGGGAGCTGTTTTTT.

This CDR3 reads CASSLDTSSSYEQYF. CDR3 DNA: TGCGCCAGCAGCCTAGACACTTCAAGCTCCTACGAGCAGTACTTC. The rearrangement links TRBV4-1 to TRBJ2-7; D ambiguous. V shed 4 bases and J shed 0 bases, with 13 bases lying between them. Germline V lookup: CDR1 MGHRA, CDR2 YSYEKL. The CDR3 has 15 amino acids.

V is TRBV7-3 and J is TRBJ2-2; unclear D gene. This CDR3 region has 12 residues. The V and J ends lost 2 bases and 6 bases respectively, with 4 bases between them. The germline CDR1 and CDR2 sequences are SGHTA and FQGTGA. CDR3 region: CASSLAAGELFF. The CDR3 DNA reads TGTGCCAGCAGCTTAGCCGCCGGGGAGCTGTTTTTT.

This clone was observed a few times. This chain links TRBV5-1 with TRBJ2-1, with 8 bases that match TRBD2. The junction had 5 bases not matched to a gene; V was cut back by 0 bases and J by 9 bases. The germline V gene has CDR1 SGHRS and CDR2 YFSETQ. The CDR3 runs 14 residues. CDR3 DNA: TGCGCCAGCAGCTTGGCTAGCGGGTCGGGTGAGCAGTTCTTC. Translated: CASSLASGSGEQFF. The variable domain in full, completed from reference TRBV5-1 and TRBJ2-1, reads KAGVTQTPRYLIKTRGQQVTLSCSPISGHRSVSWYQQTPGQGLQFLFEYFSETQRNKGNFPGRFSGRQFSNSRSEMNVSTLELGDSALYLCASSLASGSGEQFFGPGTRLTVL.

This chain uses TRBV14 with TRBJ1-1; D is unresolved. The CDR3 extends over 13 amino acids. The germline V gene encodes CDR1 SGHDN and CDR2 FVKESK. V lost 6 bases to trimming and J lost 1 base, with 9 bases between them. The CDR3 region has the DNA TGTGCCAGCAGTAAAACCAGGAACACTGAAGCTTTCTTT. Translation gives CASSKTRNTEAFF.

Only a few counts were recorded for this clone. The chain couples TRBV28 to TRBJ1-5, with D hard to call. The germline V gene encodes CDR1 MDHEN and CDR2 SYDVKM. The CDR3 runs to 13 residues. V dropped 3 bases and J dropped 2 bases, with 5 bases sitting between them. The CDR3 loop reads CASSFGGNQPQHF. The DNA of the CDR3 is TGTGCCAGCAGTTTTGGAGGCAATCAGCCCCAGCATTTT.

Worth noting for this clone: A much bigger clone sits one base away, suggesting this may be a read error. This CDR3 is also generated by other DNA sequences in the sample. The chain combines TRBV30 with TRBJ2-5, with D perhaps matching TRBD1 (7 bases). Germline-derived CDR1 and CDR2 are GTSNPN and SVGIG (reference sequence). V was shortened by 8 bases and J by 5 bases, with 18 bases between the two germline ends. The CDR3 loop spans 13 amino acids. CDR3 protein: CAGGPGGRETQYF. The CDR3 DNA is TGTGCCGGGGGGCCAGGGGGGCGGGAGACCCAGTACTTC. Full variable domain (remainder filled in from reference TRBV30 and TRBJ2-5): SQTIHQWPATLVQPVGSPLSLECTVEGTSNPNLYWYRQAAGRGLQLLFYSVGIGQISSEVPQNLSASRPQDRQFILSSKKLLLSDSGFYLCAGGPGGRETQYFGPGTRLLVL.

This clone was counted a few times. The V gene is TRBV6-7, the J gene TRBJ2-5, with a weak D call TRBD2 (5 bases). TRBV6-7 is given ORF status, its function remaining uncertain. The ends were cut back, 0 bases at V and 4 bases at J, with 9 bases in the middle. The CDR3 has 14 residues. CDR3 amino acids: CASSYSEETETQYF. In nucleotides, the CDR3 is TGTGCCAGCAGTTACTCGGAGGAGACAGAGACCCAGTACTTC.

This chain links TRBV6-1 with TRBJ2-3, with 11 bases matching TRBD2. The CDR3 spans 15 residues. CDR1 and CDR2 (germline): MNHNS, SASEGT. The trim removed 2 bases at V and 6 bases at J, leaving 4 bases unmatched. The CDR3 loop reads CASSESSGGRDTQYF. CDR3 in DNA: TGTGCCAGCAGTGAATCTAGCGGGGGGCGGGATACGCAGTATTTT.

The chain combines TRBV9 with TRBJ2-5; 8 nucleotides line up with TRBD2. Trimming at V came to 4 bases and at J to 2 bases, leaving 7 bases not matched to a gene. From germline, CDR1 is SGDLS and CDR2 YYNGEE. The CDR3 spans 15 residues. The CDR3 DNA reads as TGTGCCAGCAGCCTGGGCGCGGGGGGACAAGAGACCCAGTACTTC. Translating gives CASSLGAGGQETQYF.

The sample holds a few counts of this clone. V gene TRBV30 combines with J gene TRBJ2-5; D is undetermined. The germline V gene encodes CDR1 GTSNPN and CDR2 SVGIG (reference sequence). Trimming removed 4 bases from V and 5 bases from J, with 11 bases in between. The CDR3 extends over 12 amino acids. CDR3 sequence: CAWKGLGETQYF. The DNA of the CDR3 is TGTGCCTGGAAAGGGTTAGGGGAGACCCAGTACTTC. Using reference TRBV30 and TRBJ2-5 for the parts outside the CDR3, the full variable domain is SQTIHQWPATLVQPVGSPLSLECTVEGTSNPNLYWYRQAAGRGLQLLFYSVGIGQISSEVPQNLSASRPQDRQFILSSKKLLLSDSGFYLCAWKGLGETQYFGPGTRLLVL.

This clone was observed a few times. The chain couples TRBV25-1 to TRBJ1-2, with 8 bases identical to TRBD1. The junction had 4 bases not matched to a gene; V was cut back by 4 bases and J by 6 bases. This CDR3 region has 13 residues. CDR1 and CDR2 from the germline V gene are MGHDK and SYGVNS. The CDR3 DNA is TGTGCCAGCAGTGCCCCGACAGGGGATGGCTACACCTTC. Translated, it gives CASSAPTGDGYTF.

The genes are TRBV5-1 and TRBJ2-1; D gene uncertain. CDR1 and CDR2 (germline): SGHRS, YFSETQ. V lost 5 bases and J 5 bases, leaving 5 bases between the germline ends. The CDR3 is 11 amino acids. Written as DNA, the CDR3 is TGCGCCAGCAGGGAGAACAATGAGCAGTTCTTC. Protein: CASRENNEQFF.

This clone was found a few times. The chain joins TRBV19 to TRBJ1-1; no clear D. V lost 3 bases, J lost 6 bases, and 23 bases lay in between. CDR3 length: 17 amino acids. CDR1 is LNHDA, CDR2 SQIVND, per germline (reference sequence). The CDR3 region has the DNA TGTGCCAGTAGTATGGGGAACTGGCAGGTGGGGTCCGCTGAAGCTTTCTTT. It encodes CASSMGNWQVGSAEAFF.

The table lists this clone with many counts. The chain joins TRBV18 to TRBJ1-1, with a tentative D call TRBD1 (5 bases). V dropped 0 bases and J dropped 0 bases, with 14 bases sitting between them. The CDR3 totals 17 residues. CDR1 KGHSH and CDR2 LQKENI come from the germline V gene. CDR3 protein: CASSPPWMGGVNTEAFF. DNA for the CDR3: TGTGCCAGCTCACCACCCTGGATGGGGGGAGTGAACACTGAAGCTTTCTTT.

This clone was observed many times. The gene calls are TRBV4-1 and TRBJ1-4; D unresolved. The CDR3 sequence is 13 residues long. The V and J ends lost 5 bases and 10 bases respectively, with 14 bases between them. Germline V lookup: CDR1 MGHRA, CDR2 YSYEKL. The CDR3 DNA reads TGCGCCAGCAGCTGGGAGGGCGTTGGAAAACTGTTTTTT. It translates to CASSWEGVGKLFF.

This clone occurred a few times. The gene calls are TRBV7-8 and TRBJ1-2, with D hard to call. The V gene lost 5 bases and the J gene lost 1 base, with 5 bases spanning the gap. The CDR3 loop spans 12 amino acids. Germline assignment: CDR1 SGHVS and CDR2 FQNEAQ. CDR3 protein: CASSRDNYGYTF. The CDR3, as DNA: TGTGCCAGCAGCCGGGATAACTATGGCTACACCTTC.

The J gene is TRBJ1-1, the V gene TRBV5-6; a weak D match, TRBD1 (6 bases). This CDR3 comprises 13 residues. CDR1 is SGHDT, CDR2 YYEEEE, per germline. V lost 4 bases and J lost 8, with 15 bases in between. CDR3 nucleotides: TGTGCCAGCAGCGCCCTCGGACAGAAAGAAGCTTTCTTT. This sequence encodes CASSALGQKEAFF. The complete variable domain, with remaining parts taken from reference TRBV5-6 and TRBJ1-1, reads DAGVTQSPTHLIKTRGQQVTLRCSPKSGHDTVSWYQQALGQGPQFIFQYYEEEERQRGNFPDRFSGHQFPNYSSELNVNALLLGDSALYLCASSALGQKEAFFGQGTRLTVV.